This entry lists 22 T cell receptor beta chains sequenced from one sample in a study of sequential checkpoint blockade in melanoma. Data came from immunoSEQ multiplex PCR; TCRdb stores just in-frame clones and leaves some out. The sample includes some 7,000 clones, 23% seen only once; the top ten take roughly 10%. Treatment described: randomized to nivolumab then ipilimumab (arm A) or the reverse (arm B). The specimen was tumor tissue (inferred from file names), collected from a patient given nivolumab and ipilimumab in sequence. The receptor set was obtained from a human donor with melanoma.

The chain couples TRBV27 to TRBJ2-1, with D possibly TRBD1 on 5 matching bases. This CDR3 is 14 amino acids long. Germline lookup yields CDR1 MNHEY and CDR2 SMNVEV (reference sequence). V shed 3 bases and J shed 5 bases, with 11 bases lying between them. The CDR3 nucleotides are TGTGCCAGCAGTTTGGGTCCAGGGAACAATGAGCAGTTCTTC. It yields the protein CASSLGPGNNEQFF.

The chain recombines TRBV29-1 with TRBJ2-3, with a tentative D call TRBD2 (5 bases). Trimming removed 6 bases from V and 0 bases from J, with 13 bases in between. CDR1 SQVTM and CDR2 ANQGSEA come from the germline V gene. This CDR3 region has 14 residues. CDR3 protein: CSVLARTSTDTQYF. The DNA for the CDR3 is TGCAGCGTCTTAGCGAGAACTAGCACAGATACGCAGTATTTT.

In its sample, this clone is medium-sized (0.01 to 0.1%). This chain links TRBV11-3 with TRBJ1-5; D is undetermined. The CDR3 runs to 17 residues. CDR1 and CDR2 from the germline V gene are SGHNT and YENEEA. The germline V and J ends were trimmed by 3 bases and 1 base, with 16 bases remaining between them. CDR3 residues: CASSFASTPRSNQPQHF. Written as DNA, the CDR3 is TGTGCCAGCAGCTTCGCCTCGACCCCTAGGAGCAATCAGCCCCAGCATTTT. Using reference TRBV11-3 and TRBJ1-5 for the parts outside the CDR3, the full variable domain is EAGVVQSPRYKIIEKKQPVAFWCNPISGHNTLYWYLQNLGQGPELLIRYENEEAVDDSQLPKDRFSAERLKGVDSTLKIQPAELGDSAVYLCASSFASTPRSNQPQHFGDGTRLSIL.

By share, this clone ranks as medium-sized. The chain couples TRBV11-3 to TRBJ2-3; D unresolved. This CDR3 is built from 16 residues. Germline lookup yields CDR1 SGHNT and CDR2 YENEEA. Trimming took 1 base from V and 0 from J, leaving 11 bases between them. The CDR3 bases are TGTGCCAGCAGCTTAGGAACCATCGGGAGCACAGATACGCAGTATTTT. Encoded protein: CASSLGTIGSTDTQYF.

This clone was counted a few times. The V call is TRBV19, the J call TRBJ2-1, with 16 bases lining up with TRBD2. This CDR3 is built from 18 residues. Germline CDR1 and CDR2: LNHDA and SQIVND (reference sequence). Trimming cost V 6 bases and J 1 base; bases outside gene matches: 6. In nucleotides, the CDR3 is TGTGCCAGTAGGGGACTAGCGGGAGGGCCTTTATCCTACAATGAGCAGTTCTTC. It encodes CASRGLAGGPLSYNEQFF.

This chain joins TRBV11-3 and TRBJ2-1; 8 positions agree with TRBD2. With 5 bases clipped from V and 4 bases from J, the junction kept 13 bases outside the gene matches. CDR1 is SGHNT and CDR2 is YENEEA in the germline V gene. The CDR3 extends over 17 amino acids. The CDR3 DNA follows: TGTGCCAGCAGCCCGCGAGCGAAGGTAGCGGGATACAATGAGCAGTTCTTC. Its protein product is CASSPRAKVAGYNEQFF.

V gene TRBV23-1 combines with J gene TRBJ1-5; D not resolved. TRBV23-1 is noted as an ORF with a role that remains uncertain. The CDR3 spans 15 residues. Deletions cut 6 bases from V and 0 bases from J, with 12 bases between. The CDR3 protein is CASSQDPFSNQPQHF. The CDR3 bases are TGCGCCAGCAGCCAAGATCCCTTTAGCAATCAGCCCCAGCATTTT.

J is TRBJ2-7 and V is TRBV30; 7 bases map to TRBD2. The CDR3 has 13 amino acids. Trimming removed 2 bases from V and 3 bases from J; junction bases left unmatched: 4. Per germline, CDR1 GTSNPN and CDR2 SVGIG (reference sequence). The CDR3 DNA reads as TGTGCCTGGAGTAGCGGGGCGCACTACGAGCAGTACGTC. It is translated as CAWSSGAHYEQYV.

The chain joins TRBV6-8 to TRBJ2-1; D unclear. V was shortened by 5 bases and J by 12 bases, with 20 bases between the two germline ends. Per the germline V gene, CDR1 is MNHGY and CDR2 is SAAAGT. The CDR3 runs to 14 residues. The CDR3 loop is CASSRAGREKGQFF. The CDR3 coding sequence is TGTGCCAGCAGTCGCGCTGGAAGGGAAAAGGGGCAGTTCTTC.

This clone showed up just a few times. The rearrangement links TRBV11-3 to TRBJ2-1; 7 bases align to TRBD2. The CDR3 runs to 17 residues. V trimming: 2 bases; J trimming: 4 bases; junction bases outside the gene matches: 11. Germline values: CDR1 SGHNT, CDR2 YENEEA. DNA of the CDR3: TGTGCCAGCAGCTTACGCCCCGGGGAGGGCGGGTACAATGAGCAGTTCTTC. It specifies CASSLRPGEGGYNEQFF.

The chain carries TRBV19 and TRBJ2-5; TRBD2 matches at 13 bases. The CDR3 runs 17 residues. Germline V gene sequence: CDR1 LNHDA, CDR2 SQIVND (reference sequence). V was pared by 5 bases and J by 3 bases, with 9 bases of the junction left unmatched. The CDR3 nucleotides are TGTGCCAGTAGTGTCTTACTAGCGGGAGGGCCGGAAGAGACCCAGTACTTC. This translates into CASSVLLAGGPEETQYF.

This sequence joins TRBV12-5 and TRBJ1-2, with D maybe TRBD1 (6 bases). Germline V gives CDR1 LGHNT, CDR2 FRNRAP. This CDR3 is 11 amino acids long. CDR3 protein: CAAQGEYGYTF. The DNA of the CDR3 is TGTGCCGCACAGGGAGAATATGGCTACACCTTC.

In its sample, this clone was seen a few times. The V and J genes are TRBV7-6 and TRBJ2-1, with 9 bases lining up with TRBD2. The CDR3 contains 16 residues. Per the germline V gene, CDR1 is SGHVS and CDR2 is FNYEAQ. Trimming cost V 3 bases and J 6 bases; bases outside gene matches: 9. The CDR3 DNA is TGTGCCAGCAGCTTGGGTAGCGGGAGTATGGGCAATGAGCAGTTCTTC. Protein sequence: CASSLGSGSMGNEQFF.

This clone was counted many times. The CDR3 loop is CASRRDRDHNEQFF. The CDR3 DNA reads TGTGCCAGCAGACGGGACAGGGACCACAATGAGCAGTTCTTC. This chain joins TRBV11-3 and TRBJ2-1; 9 nucleotides align to TRBD1. Germline V CDR1 and CDR2: SGHNT, YENEEA. V was clipped by 6 bases and J by 5 bases; unmatched bases: 5. The CDR3 sequence is 14 residues long.

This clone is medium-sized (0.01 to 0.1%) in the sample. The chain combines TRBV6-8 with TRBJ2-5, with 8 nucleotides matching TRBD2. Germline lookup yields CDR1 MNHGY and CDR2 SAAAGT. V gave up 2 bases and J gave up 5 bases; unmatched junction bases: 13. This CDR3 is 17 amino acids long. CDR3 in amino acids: CASSYRASGLSGETQYF. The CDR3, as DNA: TGTGCCAGCAGTTACCGGGCTAGCGGGCTGAGTGGGGAGACCCAGTACTTC.

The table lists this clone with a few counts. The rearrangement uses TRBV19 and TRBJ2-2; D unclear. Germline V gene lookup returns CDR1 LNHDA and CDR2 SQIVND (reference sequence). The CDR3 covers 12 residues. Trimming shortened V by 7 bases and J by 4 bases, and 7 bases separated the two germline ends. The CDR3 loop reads CASKTGTGELFF. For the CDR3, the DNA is TGTGCCAGTAAAACCGGCACCGGGGAGCTGTTTTTT.

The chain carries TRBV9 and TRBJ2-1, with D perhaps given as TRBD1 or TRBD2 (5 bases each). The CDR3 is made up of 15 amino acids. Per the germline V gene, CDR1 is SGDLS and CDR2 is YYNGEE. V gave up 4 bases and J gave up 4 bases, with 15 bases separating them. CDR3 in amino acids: CASSSRDGSYNEQFF. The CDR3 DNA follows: TGTGCCAGCAGCTCCCGGGACGGCAGTTACAATGAGCAGTTCTTC.

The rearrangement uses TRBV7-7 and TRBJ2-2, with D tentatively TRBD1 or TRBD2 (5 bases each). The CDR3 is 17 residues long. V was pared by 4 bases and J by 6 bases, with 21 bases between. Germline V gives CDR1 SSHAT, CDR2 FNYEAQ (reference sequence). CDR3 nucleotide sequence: TGTGCCAGCAGCTCCGCTGGTGGGGGAGTCCACCCCGGGGAGCTGTTTTTT. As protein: CASSSAGGGVHPGELFF. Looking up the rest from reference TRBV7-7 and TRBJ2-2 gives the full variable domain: GAGVSQSPRYKVTKRGQDVTLRCDPISSHATLYWYQQALGQGPEFLTYFNYEAQPDKSGLPSDRFSAERPEGSISTLTIQRTEQRDSAMYRCASSSAGGGVHPGELFFGEGSRLTVL.

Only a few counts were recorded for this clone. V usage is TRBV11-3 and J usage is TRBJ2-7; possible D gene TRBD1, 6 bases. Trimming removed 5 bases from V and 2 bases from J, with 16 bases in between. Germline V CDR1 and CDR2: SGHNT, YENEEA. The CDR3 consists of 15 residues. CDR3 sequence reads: CASSQGTVPPYEQYV. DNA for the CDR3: TGTGCCAGCAGCCAGGGGACGGTCCCCCCCTACGAGCAGTACGTC.

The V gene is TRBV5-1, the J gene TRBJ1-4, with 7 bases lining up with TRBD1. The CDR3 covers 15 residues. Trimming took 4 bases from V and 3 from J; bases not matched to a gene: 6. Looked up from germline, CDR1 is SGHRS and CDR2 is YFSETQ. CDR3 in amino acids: CASSHGTVANEKLFF. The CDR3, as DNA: TGCGCCAGCAGCCATGGGACAGTAGCTAATGAAAAACTGTTTTTT.

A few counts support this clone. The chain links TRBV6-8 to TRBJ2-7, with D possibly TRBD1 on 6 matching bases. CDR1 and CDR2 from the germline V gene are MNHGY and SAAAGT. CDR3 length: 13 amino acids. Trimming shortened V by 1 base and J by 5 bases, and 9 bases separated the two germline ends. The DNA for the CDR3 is TGTGCCAGCAGTTACTTACAGGGTCACGAGCAGTACGTC. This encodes CASSYLQGHEQYV.

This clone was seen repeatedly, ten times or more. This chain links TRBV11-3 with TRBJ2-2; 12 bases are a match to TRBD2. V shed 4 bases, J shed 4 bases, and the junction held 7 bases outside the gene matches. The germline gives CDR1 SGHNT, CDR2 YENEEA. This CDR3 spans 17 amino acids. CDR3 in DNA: TGTGCCAGCAGCTCACCGACTAGCGGGAGAGTCACCGGGGAGCTGTTTTTT. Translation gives CASSSPTSGRVTGELFF.